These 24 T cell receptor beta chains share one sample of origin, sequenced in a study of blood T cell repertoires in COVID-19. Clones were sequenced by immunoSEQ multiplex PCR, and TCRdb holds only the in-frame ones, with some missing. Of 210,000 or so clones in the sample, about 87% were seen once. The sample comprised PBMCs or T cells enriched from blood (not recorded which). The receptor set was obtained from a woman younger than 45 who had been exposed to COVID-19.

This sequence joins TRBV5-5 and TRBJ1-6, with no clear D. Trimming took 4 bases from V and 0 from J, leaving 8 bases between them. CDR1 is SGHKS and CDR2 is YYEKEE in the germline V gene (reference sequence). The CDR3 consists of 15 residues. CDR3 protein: CASSTGSSYNSPLHF. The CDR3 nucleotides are TGTGCCAGCAGCACCGGGAGCTCCTATAATTCACCCCTCCACTTT.

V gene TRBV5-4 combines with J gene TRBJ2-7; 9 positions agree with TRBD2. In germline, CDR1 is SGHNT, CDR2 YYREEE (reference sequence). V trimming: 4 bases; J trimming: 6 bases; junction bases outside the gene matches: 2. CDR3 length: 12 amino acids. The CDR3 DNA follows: TGTGCCAGCAGCCGTAGCGGGAGCGAGCAGTACTTC. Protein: CASSRSGSEQYF.

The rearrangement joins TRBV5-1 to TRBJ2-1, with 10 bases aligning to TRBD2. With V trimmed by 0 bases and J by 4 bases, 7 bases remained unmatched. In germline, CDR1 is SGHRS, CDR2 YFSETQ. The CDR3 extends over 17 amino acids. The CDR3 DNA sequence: TGCGCCAGCAGCTTGGTAACTAGCGGGGTAGGTTACAATGAGCAGTTCTTC. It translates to CASSLVTSGVGYNEQFF.

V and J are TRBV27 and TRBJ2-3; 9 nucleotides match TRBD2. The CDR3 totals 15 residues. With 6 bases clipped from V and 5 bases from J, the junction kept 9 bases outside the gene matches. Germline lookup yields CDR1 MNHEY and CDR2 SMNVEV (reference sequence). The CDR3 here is CASSLRAGGQDTQYF. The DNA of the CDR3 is TGTGCCAGCAGCTTACGGGCGGGAGGGCAAGATACGCAGTATTTT.

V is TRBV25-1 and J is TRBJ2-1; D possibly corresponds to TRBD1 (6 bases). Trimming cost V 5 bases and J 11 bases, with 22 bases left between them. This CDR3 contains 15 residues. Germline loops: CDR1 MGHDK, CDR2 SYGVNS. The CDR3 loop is CASSLRDNLINQQFF. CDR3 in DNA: TGTGCCAGCAGTCTCCGGGACAACCTTATTAACCAGCAGTTCTTC.

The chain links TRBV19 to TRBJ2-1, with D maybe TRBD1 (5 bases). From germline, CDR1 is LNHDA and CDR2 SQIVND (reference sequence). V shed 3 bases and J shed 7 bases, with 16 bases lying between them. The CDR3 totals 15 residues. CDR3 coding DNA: TGTGCCAGTAGTATCTCATACCAGGGATGGAATGAGCAGTTCTTC. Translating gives CASSISYQGWNEQFF.

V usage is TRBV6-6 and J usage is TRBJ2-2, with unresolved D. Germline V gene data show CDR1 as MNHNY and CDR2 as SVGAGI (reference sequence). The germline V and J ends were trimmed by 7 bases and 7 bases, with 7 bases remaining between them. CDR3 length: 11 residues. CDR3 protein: CASTISGELFF. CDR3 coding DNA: TGTGCCAGCACCATTAGCGGGGAGCTGTTTTTT.

The CDR3 spells CASSSLMGDTSYEQYF. In DNA form, the CDR3 reads TGCGCCAGCAGCTCCCTTATGGGGGACACCTCCTACGAGCAGTACTTC. The genes are TRBV5-1 and TRBJ2-7, with a weak D call TRBD1 (6 bases). V lost 3 bases, J lost 0 bases, and 16 bases lay in between. The germline V gene has CDR1 SGHRS and CDR2 YFSETQ. The CDR3 is 16 residues long.

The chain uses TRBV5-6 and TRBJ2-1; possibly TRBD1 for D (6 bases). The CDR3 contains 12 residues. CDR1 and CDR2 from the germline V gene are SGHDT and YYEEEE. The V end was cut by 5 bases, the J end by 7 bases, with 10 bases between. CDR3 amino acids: CASRVRGNEQFF. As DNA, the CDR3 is TGTGCCAGCAGGGTGAGGGGGAATGAGCAGTTCTTC. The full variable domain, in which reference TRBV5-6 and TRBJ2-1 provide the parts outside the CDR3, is DAGVTQSPTHLIKTRGQQVTLRCSPKSGHDTVSWYQQALGQGPQFIFQYYEEEERQRGNFPDRFSGHQFPNYSSELNVNALLLGDSALYLCASRVRGNEQFFGPGTRLTVL.

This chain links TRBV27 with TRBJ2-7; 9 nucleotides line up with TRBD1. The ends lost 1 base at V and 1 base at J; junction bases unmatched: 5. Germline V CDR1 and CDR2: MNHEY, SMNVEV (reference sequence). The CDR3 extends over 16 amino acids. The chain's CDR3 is CASSLWGQGFSYEQYF. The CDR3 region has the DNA TGTGCCAGCAGTTTATGGGGACAGGGCTTTTCCTACGAGCAGTACTTC.

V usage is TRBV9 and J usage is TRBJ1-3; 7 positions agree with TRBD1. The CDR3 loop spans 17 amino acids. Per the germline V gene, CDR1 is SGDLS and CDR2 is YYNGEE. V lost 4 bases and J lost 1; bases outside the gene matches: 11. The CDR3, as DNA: TGTGCCAGCAGCCCATCTGACAGGGTCGTTTCTGGAAACACCATATATTTT. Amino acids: CASSPSDRVVSGNTIYF.

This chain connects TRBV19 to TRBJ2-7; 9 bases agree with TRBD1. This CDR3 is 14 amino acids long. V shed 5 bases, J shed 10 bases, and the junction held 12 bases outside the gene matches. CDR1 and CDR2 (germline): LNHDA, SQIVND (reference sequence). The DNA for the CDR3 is TGTGCCAGTAGTTCCAACCCACAGGGGGCGGACCAGTACTTC. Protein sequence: CASSSNPQGADQYF. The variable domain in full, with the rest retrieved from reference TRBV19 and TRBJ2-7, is DGGITQSPKYLFRKEGQNVTLSCEQNLNHDAMYWYRQDPGQGLRLIYYSQIVNDFQKGDIAEGYSVSREKKESFPLTVTSAQKNPTAFYLCASSSNPQGADQYFGPGTRLTVT.

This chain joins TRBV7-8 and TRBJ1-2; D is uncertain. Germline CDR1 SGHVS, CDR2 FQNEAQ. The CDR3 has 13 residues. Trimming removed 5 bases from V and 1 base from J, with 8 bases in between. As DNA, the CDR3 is TGTGCCAGCAGCCGCCGGGATAACTATGGCTACACCTTC. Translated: CASSRRDNYGYTF.

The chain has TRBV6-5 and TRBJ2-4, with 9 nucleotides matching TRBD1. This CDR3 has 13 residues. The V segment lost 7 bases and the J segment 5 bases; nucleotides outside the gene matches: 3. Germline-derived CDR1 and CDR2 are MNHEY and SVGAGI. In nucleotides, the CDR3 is TGTGCCAGCACCAGGACAGGGGAAAACATTCAGTACTTC. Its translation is CASTRTGENIQYF.

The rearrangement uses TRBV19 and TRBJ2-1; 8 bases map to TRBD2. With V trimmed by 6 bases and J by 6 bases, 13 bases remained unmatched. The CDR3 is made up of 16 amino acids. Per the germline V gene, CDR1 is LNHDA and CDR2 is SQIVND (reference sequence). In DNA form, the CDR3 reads TGTGCCAGTAGACACGGGGGGAGCGGGAGTCGCAATGAGCAGTTCTTC. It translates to CASRHGGSGSRNEQFF.

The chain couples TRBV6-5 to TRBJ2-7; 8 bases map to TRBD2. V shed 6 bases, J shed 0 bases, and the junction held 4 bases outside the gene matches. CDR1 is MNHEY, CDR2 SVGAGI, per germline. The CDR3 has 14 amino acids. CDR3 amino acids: CASSPLADSYEQYF. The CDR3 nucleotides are TGTGCCAGCAGCCCACTAGCGGACTCCTACGAGCAGTACTTC.

This CDR3 is CASSSGLIYEQYF. As DNA, the CDR3 is TGTGCCAGCAGCTCCGGACTTATCTACGAGCAGTACTTC. V gene TRBV6-5 combines with J gene TRBJ2-7; D is perhaps TRBD2 (5 bases). Trimming pared 6 bases from V and 3 bases from J, leaving 12 bases between. This CDR3 has 13 residues. CDR1 and CDR2 from the germline V gene are MNHEY and SVGAGI.

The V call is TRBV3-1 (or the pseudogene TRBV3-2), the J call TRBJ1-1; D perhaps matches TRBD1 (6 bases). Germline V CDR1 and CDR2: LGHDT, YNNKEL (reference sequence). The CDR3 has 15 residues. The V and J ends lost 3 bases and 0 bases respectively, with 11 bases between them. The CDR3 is CASSHHRALNTEAFF. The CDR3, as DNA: TGTGCCAGCAGCCATCACAGGGCGCTGAACACTGAAGCTTTCTTT.

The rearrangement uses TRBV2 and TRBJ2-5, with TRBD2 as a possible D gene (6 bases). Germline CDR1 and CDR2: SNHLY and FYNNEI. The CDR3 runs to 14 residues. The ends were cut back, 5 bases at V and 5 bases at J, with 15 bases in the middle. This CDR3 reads CASSLQRVEETQYF. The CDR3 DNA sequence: TGTGCCAGCAGTCTCCAGCGGGTTGAGGAGACCCAGTACTTC.

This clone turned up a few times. As DNA, the CDR3 is TGTGCCAGCAGCTCGACAGGAGTTCGAGAGACCCAGTACTTC. Its translation: CASSSTGVRETQYF. This chain uses TRBV7-3 with TRBJ2-5, with D possibly TRBD1 on 6 matching bases. Trimming removed 4 bases at V and 4 bases at J, with 13 bases between. This CDR3 region has 14 residues. Per the germline V gene, CDR1 is SGHTA and CDR2 is FQGTGA.

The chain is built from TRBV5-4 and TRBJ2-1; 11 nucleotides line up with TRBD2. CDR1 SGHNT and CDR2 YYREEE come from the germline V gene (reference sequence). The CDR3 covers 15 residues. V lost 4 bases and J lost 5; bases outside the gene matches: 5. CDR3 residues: CASSHRLAGNNEQFF. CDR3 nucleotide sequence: TGTGCCAGCAGCCACAGACTAGCGGGAAACAATGAGCAGTTCTTC. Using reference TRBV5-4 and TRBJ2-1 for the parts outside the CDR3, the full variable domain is ETGVTQSPTHLIKTRGQQVTLRCSSQSGHNTVSWYQQALGQGPQFIFQYYREEENGRGNFPPRFSGLQFPNYSSELNVNALELDDSALYLCASSHRLAGNNEQFFGPGTRLTVL.

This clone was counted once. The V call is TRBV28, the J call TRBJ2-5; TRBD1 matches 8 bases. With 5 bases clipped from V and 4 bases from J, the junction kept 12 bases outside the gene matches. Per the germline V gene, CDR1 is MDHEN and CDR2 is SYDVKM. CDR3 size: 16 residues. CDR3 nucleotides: TGTGCCAGCAGTCCCAACAGGGGGTCGGGTGGAGAGACCCAGTACTTC. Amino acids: CASSPNRGSGGETQYF.

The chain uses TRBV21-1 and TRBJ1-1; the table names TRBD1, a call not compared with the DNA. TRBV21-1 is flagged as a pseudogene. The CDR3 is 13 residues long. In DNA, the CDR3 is TGTGCCAGGGGGACAGGGACGAACACTGAAGCTTTCTTT. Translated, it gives CARGTGTNTEAFF.

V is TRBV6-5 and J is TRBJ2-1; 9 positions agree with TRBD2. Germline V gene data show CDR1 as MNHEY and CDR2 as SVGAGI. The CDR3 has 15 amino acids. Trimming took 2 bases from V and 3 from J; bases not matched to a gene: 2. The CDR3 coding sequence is TGTGCCAGCAGTTACGCGGGAGGGAACTACAATGAGCAGTTCTTC. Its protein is CASSYAGGNYNEQFF.